Sequencing of this TCR beta chain was carried out in a study of human T cells and chemical hapten exposure. The CDR3 is 15 amino acids. CDR1 and CDR2 from the germline V gene are SQVTM and ANQGSEA. V was clipped by 1 base and J by 0 bases, with 10 bases between them. TCRdb processed the RACE reads anew with MiXCR; each CDR3 protein has one entry. The sample has 210,000 or so distinct CDR3 sequences, 24% seen once. The time point here: patch test 3, about 24 weeks after DPC sensitization. Treatment indicated: therapeutic diphenylcyclopropenone sensitization with weekly scalp DPC. This clonotype originated in a woman aged 40 to 50 with alopecia areata. Some clones in this sample may be carry-over from other donors' samples. The chain recombines TRBV29-1 with TRBJ1-3; D unresolved. The sample consisted of whole blood, taken in connection with sensitization to the hapten diphenylcyclopropenone (DPC). The CDR3: CSVEVATSSGNTIYF. The CDR3 bases are TGCAGCGTTGAAGTGGCAACTAGCTCTGGAAACACCATATATTTT. The variable domain in full, with the rest retrieved from reference TRBV29-1 and TRBJ1-3, is SAVISQKPSRDICQRGTSLTIQCQVDSQVTMMFWYRQQPGQSLTLIATANQGSEATYESGFVIDKFPISRPNLTFSTLTVSNMSPEDSSIYLCSVEVATSSGNTIYFGEGSWLTVV.